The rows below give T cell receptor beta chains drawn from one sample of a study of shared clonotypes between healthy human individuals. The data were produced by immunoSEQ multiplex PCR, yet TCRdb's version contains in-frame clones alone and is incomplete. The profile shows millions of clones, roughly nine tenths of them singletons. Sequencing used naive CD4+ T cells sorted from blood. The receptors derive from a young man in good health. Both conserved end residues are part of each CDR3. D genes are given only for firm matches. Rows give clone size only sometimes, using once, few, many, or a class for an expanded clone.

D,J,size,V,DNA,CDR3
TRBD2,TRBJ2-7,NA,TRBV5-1,TGCGCCAGCAGCCGACAACTAGCGGGGGGGCCGGAAGGGTACGAGCAGTACTTC,CASSRQLAGGPEGYEQYF
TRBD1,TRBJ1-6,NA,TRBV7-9,TGTGCCAGCAGCCGAGGGACAGGGGATCCTTCACCCCTCCACTTT,CASSRGTGDPSPLHF
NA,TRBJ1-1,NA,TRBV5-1,TGCGCCAGCAGCCAGGGTGGGGGTATGAACACTGAAGCTTTCTTT,CASSQGGGMNTEAFF
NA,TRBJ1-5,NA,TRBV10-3,TGTGCCGCCAAGGGGGGGGCTCAGAATCAGCCCCAGCATTTT,CAAKGGAQNQPQHF
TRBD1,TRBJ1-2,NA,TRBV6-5,TGTGCCAGCAGTTACGGAACAGGGGACTATGGCTACACCTTC,CASSYGTGDYGYTF
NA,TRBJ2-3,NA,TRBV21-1,TGTGCCAGAACGGGACAGGGGGCAGATACGCAGTATTTT,CARTGQGADTQYF
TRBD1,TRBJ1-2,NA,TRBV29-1,TGCAGCGGACAGGGGGAAAATGGCTACACCTTC,CSGQGENGYTF
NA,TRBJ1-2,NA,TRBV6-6,TGTGCCAGCAGCCCACGGAAGGGGGATGGCTACACCTTC,CASSPRKGDGYTF
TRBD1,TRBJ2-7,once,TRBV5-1,TGCGCCAGCAGCTTGGGGACAGGAGCCTACGAGCAGTACTTC,CASSLGTGAYEQYF
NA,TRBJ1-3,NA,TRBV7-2,TGTGCCAGCAGCGTGCCAGGGAGCTCTGGAAACACCATATATTTT,CASSVPGSSGNTIYF
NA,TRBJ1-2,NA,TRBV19,TGTGCCAGTAGTACCAACGACCGCCCTGGAGGCTACACCTTC,CASSTNDRPGGYTF
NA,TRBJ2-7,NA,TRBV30,TGTGCCTGGACAGGGTCCTACGAGCAGTACTTC,CAWTGSYEQYF